This T cell receptor beta chain is drawn from a study of early T cells in non-severe SARS-CoV-2 infection. Study as a whole: Sequencing used unsorted whole-blood bulk RNA, so chains lack pairing.

TCRdb ran MiXCR on the 5' RACE reads and lists one entry per CDR3 protein. The sample carries 45,000 to 55,000 distinct CDR3 sequences, more than 5.5% recorded once. The CDR3 consists of 16 residues. Germline CDR1 and CDR2: SEHNR and FQNEAQ (reference sequence). Trimming removed 6 bases at V and 6 bases at J, with 20 bases between. This clonotype was counted a few times. The rearrangement links TRBV7-9 to TRBJ2-2; TRBD1 or TRBD2 may be the D gene (5 bases each). This TCR came from an adult who was a healthcare worker with PCR-confirmed SARS-CoV-2 infection or an uninfected control (not recorded which). The specimen comprised whole blood, sampled at baseline. The CDR3 coding sequence is TGTGCCAGCAGTCCACCGTCGAGGGGTAGCGCCGGGGAGCTGTTTTTT. This codes for CASSPPSRGSAGELFF.